This paragraph covers one T cell receptor beta chain sequence. Its antigen is unidentified. V gave up 1 base and J gave up 1 base, with 4 bases separating them. The CDR3 spans 13 residues. The germline V gene has CDR1 MNHEY and CDR2 SMNVEV (reference sequence). The data stem from a study of shared clonotypes between healthy human individuals. Overall study context: Plates per donor: three CD4 naive, three CD4 memory, two CD8 naive, one CD8 memory.

Generated by immunoSEQ multiplex PCR, the TCRdb table keeps only in-frame clones and is missing some. The sample holds more than 1,200,000 clones; just under 99% are singletons and the top ten take under 0.45%. Study-level points and caveats: Shared across a few donors were roughly 4.8% of the naive CD4 clonotypes. The small donor group covered limited genetic and exposure diversity.

This chain joins TRBV27 and TRBJ2-5; D call uncertain. Sequenced input: naive CD4+ T cells sorted from blood. Regarding subset: CD45RA+ positively selected. This sequence originates from a man younger than 45 in good health. CDR3 amino acids: CASSLWSQETQYF. CDR3 in DNA: TGTGCCAGCAGTTTATGGAGCCAAGAGACCCAGTACTTC.